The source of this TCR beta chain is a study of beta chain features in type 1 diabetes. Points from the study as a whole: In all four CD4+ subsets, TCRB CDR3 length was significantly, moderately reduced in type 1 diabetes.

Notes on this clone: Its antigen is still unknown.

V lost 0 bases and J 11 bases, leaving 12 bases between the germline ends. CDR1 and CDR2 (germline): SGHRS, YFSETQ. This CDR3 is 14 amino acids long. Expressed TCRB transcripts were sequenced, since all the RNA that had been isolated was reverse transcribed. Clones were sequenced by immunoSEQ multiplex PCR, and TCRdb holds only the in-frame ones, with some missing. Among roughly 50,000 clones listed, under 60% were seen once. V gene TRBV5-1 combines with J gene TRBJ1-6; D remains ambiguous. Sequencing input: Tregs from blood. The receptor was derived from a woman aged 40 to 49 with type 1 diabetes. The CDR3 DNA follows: TGCGCCAGCAGCTTGGAAGCGGAGTGGACACCCCTCCACTTT. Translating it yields CASSLEAEWTPLHF.